The next 16 T cell receptor beta chains were all read from a single sample in a study of T cells in Graves' hyperthyroidism and ophthalmopathy. RNA transcripts served as the template for amplifying TCR beta CDR3 regions. HTBI primers were employed in a first-round RT-PCR of the TCR CDR3. MiXCR, applied by TCRdb to the multiplex PCR reads, yields one record per CDR3 protein. The sample gives about half a million distinct CDR3 sequences, less than 25% of which show up once; approximately 49% is in the top ten. Material: blood. The receptors derive from a woman aged 70-85 years with Graves' ophthalmopathy.

This clonotype has a count of ten or more. The rearrangement uses TRBV30 and TRBJ1-1; unclear D gene. This CDR3 is 11 amino acids long. Trimming took off 4 bases at V and 5 bases at J, with 8 bases between the two ends. The germline gives CDR1 GTSNPN, CDR2 SVGIG (reference sequence). The DNA of the CDR3 is TGTGCCTGGACACATATTACTGAAGCTTTCTTT. Amino acids: CAWTHITEAFF.

This clonotype appeared many times. This chain connects TRBV2 to TRBJ1-1; no definite D call. The CDR3 is made up of 12 amino acids. V gave up 6 bases and J gave up 11 bases, with 16 bases separating them. CDR1 and CDR2 (germline): SNHLY, FYNNEI. CDR3 sequence reads: CASSLEAGKAFF. DNA for the CDR3: TGTGCCAGCAGCCTTGAGGCGGGTAAGGCTTTCTTT.

The chain combines TRBV13 with TRBJ1-5; perhaps TRBD1 as D (5 bases). The CDR3 runs to 15 residues. Looked up from germline, CDR1 is PRHDT and CDR2 is FYEKMQ (reference sequence). With 9 bases removed from V and 3 bases from J, the gap between germline ends came to 18 bases. CDR3 DNA sequence: TGTGCCAGTAGTAAGGCAGGGTTACACAATCAGCCCCAGCATTTT. Its protein is CASSKAGLHNQPQHF. The full variable domain, in which reference TRBV13 and TRBJ1-5 provide the parts outside the CDR3, is AAGVIQSPRHLIKEKRETATLKCYPIPRHDTVYWYQQGPGQDPQFLISFYEKMQSDKGSIPDRFSAQQFSDYHSELNMSSLELGDSALYFCASSKAGLHNQPQHFGDGTRLSIL.

The chain joins TRBV19 to TRBJ1-5; D unresolved. This CDR3 contains 12 residues. CDR1 LNHDA and CDR2 SQIVND come from the germline V gene (reference sequence). Trimming took 7 bases from V and 0 from J, leaving 4 bases between them. Here the CDR3 DNA reads TGTGCCAGTAAGGCTAGCAATCAGCCCCAGCATTTT. Amino acid sequence: CASKASNQPQHF.

The chain employs TRBV6-2 or TRBV6-3 and TRBJ1-2; a possible D gene is TRBD1 (6 bases). The CDR3 has 14 residues. The germline CDR1 and CDR2 sequences are MNHEY and SVGEGT. V lost 6 bases to trimming and J lost 5 bases, with 16 bases between them. The CDR3 loop is CASSPDSRGYGYTF. As DNA, the CDR3 is TGTGCCAGCAGCCCGGACAGCAGAGGGTATGGCTACACCTTC.

This clonotype was counted only a few times. The CDR3 loop reads CASSFQGGQPQHF. The CDR3 DNA sequence: TGTGCCAGCAGTTTCCAGGGGGGTCAGCCCCAGCATTTT. V and J are TRBV28 and TRBJ1-5; 7 nucleotides match TRBD1. The CDR3 sequence is 13 residues long. Germline assignment: CDR1 MDHEN and CDR2 SYDVKM. V was clipped by 3 bases and J by 6 bases; unmatched bases: 2.

The V and J genes are TRBV15 and TRBJ2-5, with 10 bases fitting TRBD2. The CDR3 has 15 residues. CDR1 and CDR2 from the germline V gene are LNHNV and YYDKDF (reference sequence). The V gene end was trimmed by 5 bases and the J gene end by 2 bases; junction bases not matched to a gene: 5. The CDR3 bases are TGTGCCACCAGCGGGATAGCGGGAGGTCAAGAGACCCAGTACTTC. It specifies CATSGIAGGQETQYF.

Many counts were recorded for this clonotype. This chain joins TRBV7-8 and TRBJ2-1; TRBD2 matches 7 bases. Losses at the gene ends were 1 base for V and 2 bases for J; bases not matched to a gene: 5. The CDR3 spans 16 residues. Germline V CDR1 and CDR2: SGHVS, FQNEAQ. Here the CDR3 DNA reads TGTGCCAGCAGCTTAGAAGGCGGGAGCCCCTACAATGAGCAGTTCTTC. As protein: CASSLEGGSPYNEQFF.

The chain links TRBV7-9 to TRBJ1-6; D not resolved. There are 13 residues in the CDR3. Trimming removed 6 bases from V and 8 bases from J, with 11 bases in between. Per germline, CDR1 SEHNR and CDR2 FQNEAQ (reference sequence). The CDR3 is CASRLNMDSPLHF. In nucleotides, the CDR3 is TGTGCCAGCAGGCTCAACATGGATTCACCCCTCCACTTT.

The chain recombines TRBV20-1 with TRBJ1-6; a possible D gene is TRBD1 (6 bases). Germline values: CDR1 DFQATT, CDR2 SNEGSKA (reference sequence). There are 13 residues in the CDR3. Between the trimmed V and J ends, which lost 3 bases and 9 bases, there was a span of 12 bases. The chain's CDR3 is CSASGGASSPLHF. For the CDR3, the DNA is TGCAGTGCTAGCGGGGGGGCTAGTTCACCCCTCCACTTT.

The V gene is TRBV20-1, the J gene TRBJ2-5; D assignment may be TRBD1 or TRBD2 (5 bases each). Germline values: CDR1 DFQATT, CDR2 SNEGSKA (reference sequence). V lost 7 bases, J lost 1 base, and 16 bases lay in between. This CDR3 region has 14 residues. The CDR3 nucleotides read TGCAGTGGGGGGAGCCCTTGGTCCCAAGAGACCCAGTACTTC. It is translated as CSGGSPWSQETQYF.

This clonotype was recorded a few times. The rearrangement joins TRBV7-2 to TRBJ2-1; TRBD2 matches at 11 bases. Looked up from germline, CDR1 is SGHTA and CDR2 is FQGNSA. V gave up 3 bases and J gave up 5 bases; unmatched junction bases: 3. CDR3 length equals 15 residues. CDR3 protein: CASSLTSGIDNEQFF. CDR3 nucleotide sequence: TGTGCCAGCAGCTTGACTAGCGGGATTGACAATGAGCAGTTCTTC.

The chain recombines TRBV20-1 with TRBJ1-6; D remains unclear. The CDR3 contains 12 residues. Trimming pared 3 bases from V and 11 bases from J, leaving 11 bases between. Germline V lookup: CDR1 DFQATT, CDR2 SNEGSKA (reference sequence). CDR3 residues: CSARIPGAPLHF. CDR3 DNA: TGCAGTGCTAGGATTCCCGGAGCACCCCTCCACTTT.

This clonotype was found a few times. The V and J genes are TRBV6-1 and TRBJ2-3, with 9 nucleotides matching TRBD2. The V gene's germline CDR1 is MNHNS and CDR2 SASEGT. The CDR3 loop spans 16 amino acids. V dropped 6 bases and J dropped 3; count of bases not matched to a gene: 10. CDR3 region: CASRASGTGLTDTQYF. The CDR3 nucleotides read TGTGCCAGCAGAGCTAGCGGGACGGGGCTGACAGATACGCAGTATTTT.

In its sample, this clonotype was seen a few times. The chain employs TRBV28 and TRBJ2-7; possibly TRBD1 or TRBD2 for D (5 bases each). Trimming stripped 6 bases from V and 0 bases from J, with 12 bases between. CDR1 is MDHEN, CDR2 SYDVKM, per germline. This CDR3 has 14 residues. In DNA, the CDR3 is TGTGCCAGCAGCACCCCAGGGAGCTCCTACGAGCAGTACTTC. Its translation: CASSTPGSSYEQYF. The whole variable domain, filled in from reference TRBV28 and TRBJ2-7, reads DVKVTQSSRYLVKRTGEKVFLECVQDMDHENMFWYRQDPGLGLRLIYFSYDVKMKEKGDIPEGYSVSREKKERFSLILESASTNQTSMYLCASSTPGSSYEQYFGPGTRLTVT.

The V and J genes are TRBV9 and TRBJ2-1, with 7 bases matching TRBD2. The V and J ends lost 2 bases and 8 bases, in that order; junction bases with no gene match: 13. CDR3 length equals 16 residues. CDR1 and CDR2 (germline): SGDLS, YYNGEE. DNA for the CDR3: TGTGCCAGCAGCGTTAGGGAGGGAGGGCCGGCCTATGAGCAGTTCTTC. It encodes CASSVREGGPAYEQFF.